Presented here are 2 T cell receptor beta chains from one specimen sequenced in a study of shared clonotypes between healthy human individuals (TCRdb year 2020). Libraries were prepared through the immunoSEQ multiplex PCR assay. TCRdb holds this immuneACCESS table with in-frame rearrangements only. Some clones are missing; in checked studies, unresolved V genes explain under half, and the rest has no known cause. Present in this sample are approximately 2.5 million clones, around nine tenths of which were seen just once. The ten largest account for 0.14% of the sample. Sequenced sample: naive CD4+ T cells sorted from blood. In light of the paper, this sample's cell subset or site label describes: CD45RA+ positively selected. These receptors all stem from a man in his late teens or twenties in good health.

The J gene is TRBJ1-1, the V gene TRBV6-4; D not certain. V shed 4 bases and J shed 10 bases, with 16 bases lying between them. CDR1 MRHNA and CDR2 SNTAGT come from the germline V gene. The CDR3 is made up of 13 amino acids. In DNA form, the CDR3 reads TGTGCCAGCAGTGCCCTCAGGTCGGGTCCAGCTTTCTTT. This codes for CASSALRSGPAFF.

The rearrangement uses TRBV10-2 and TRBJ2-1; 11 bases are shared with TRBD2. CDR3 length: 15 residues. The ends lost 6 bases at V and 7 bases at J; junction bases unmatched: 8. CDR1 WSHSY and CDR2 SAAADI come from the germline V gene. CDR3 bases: TGCGCCAGCAGCCTACTAGCGGGAGTTCAAAATGAGCAGTTCTTC. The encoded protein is CASSLLAGVQNEQFF.